This T cell receptor (beta chain) was found in a study of blood T cell repertoires in COVID-19. Study background: T cells, B-cell-depleted T cells, or PBMCs provided the cDNA or gDNA that served as material.

Original processing notes: Amplification from reference gene primers served as the basis for estimated nucleated cell counts. The method was immunoSEQ multiplex PCR; TCRdb's version includes in-frame clones alone and lacks a portion of them. That table is the source of V, J and clone size, and D and trimming were worked out from the DNA. The repertoire has over 20,000 clones, 89% of them found once; the top ten carry roughly 6%. The junction had 7 bases not matched to a gene; V was cut back by 1 base and J by 5 bases. CDR3 length: 16 amino acids. Germline-derived CDR1 and CDR2 are SEHNR and FQNEAQ (reference sequence).

The source is a human donor in a cohort sampled during active COVID-19. V gene TRBV7-9 combines with J gene TRBJ2-7, with 11 bases aligning to TRBD1. Sequencing was performed on peripheral blood. The CDR3 reads CASSLGRTGGFDEQYF. As DNA, the CDR3 is TGTGCCAGCAGCTTAGGTAGGACAGGGGGCTTTGACGAGCAGTACTTC.